The 8 T cell receptor beta chains below were found in one sample sequenced in a study of T cells in Graves' hyperthyroidism and ophthalmopathy. Amplification of TCR beta CDR3 regions used RNA as the template. The primer set for the first-round RT-PCR of the TCR CDR3 was HTBI. From the multiplex PCR reads, TCRdb called clonotypes with MiXCR, one entry per CDR3 protein. The sample records 300,000 to 400,000 distinct CDR3 sequences, more than 11% being singletons. The specimen sequenced was blood. The receptors here all came from a young woman with Graves' hyperthyroidism.

This clonotype has more than one count but fewer than ten. Germline is not matched at one junction end, which may reflect a read error. This chain joins TRBV7-9 and TRBJ2-2; D uncertain. CDR1 is SEHNR and CDR2 is FQNEAQ in the germline V gene (reference sequence). The CDR3 totals 14 residues. CDR3 in amino acids: CASSLPAITEELFF. CDR3 coding DNA: TGTGCCAGCAGCTTACCAGCGATTACCGAGGAGCTGTTTTTT.

There are many counts of this clonotype. V and J are TRBV30 and TRBJ2-1; D unclear. This CDR3 is 12 amino acids long. V lost 2 bases and J lost 6, with 8 bases in between. CDR1 and CDR2 (germline): GTSNPN, SVGIG (reference sequence). DNA for the CDR3: TGTGCCTGGAGTTTCGCGGCCAATGAGCAGTTCTTC. Its protein product is CAWSFAANEQFF.

This clonotype was seen a handful of times. The chain combines TRBV7-2 with TRBJ1-4; D remains ambiguous. Germline assignment: CDR1 SGHTA and CDR2 FQGNSA. Trimming stripped 8 bases from V and 0 bases from J, with 10 bases between. CDR3 length: 14 amino acids. The CDR3 DNA follows: TGTGCCAGCCCGTTTCCCGCAACTAATGAAAAACTGTTTTTT. Protein sequence: CASPFPATNEKLFF.

This clonotype showed up many times. The V and J genes are TRBV12-3 or TRBV12-4 and TRBJ2-1; TRBD2 aligns across 11 bases. V was pared by 1 base and J by 7 bases, with 6 bases of the junction left unmatched. The CDR3 has 16 amino acids. In DNA, the CDR3 is TGTGCCAGCAGTTTAGAGGCTAGCGGGAGGTTGAATGAGCAGTTCTTC. Its protein is CASSLEASGRLNEQFF.

At least ten counts were recorded for this clonotype. The V and J genes are TRBV2 and TRBJ1-1, with D hard to call. V shed 8 bases and J shed 3 bases, with 16 bases lying between them. The V gene's germline CDR1 is SNHLY and CDR2 FYNNEI. The CDR3 sequence is 14 residues long. Written as DNA, the CDR3 is TGTGCCAGCGCCTTCATATTCTCCGACACTGAAGCTTTCTTT. Amino acid sequence: CASAFIFSDTEAFF.

This clonotype was detected ten times or more. The chain has TRBV28 and TRBJ2-3; D tentatively fits TRBD1 or TRBD2 (5 bases each). V lost 2 bases and J lost 4, with 13 bases in between. The CDR3 consists of 15 residues. The V gene's germline CDR1 is MDHEN and CDR2 SYDVKM. The CDR3 nucleotides are TGTGCCAGCAGTTTAGGGACCATGCGCGCAGATACGCAGTATTTT. Translating it yields CASSLGTMRADTQYF.

Regarding this clonotype: This may arise from a read error, as a much more abundant clone is one base away. The rearrangement links TRBV6-1 to TRBJ2-1, with TRBD1 as a possible D gene (6 bases). The ends were cut back, 9 bases at V and 3 bases at J, with 18 bases in the middle. Germline V gene data show CDR1 as MNHNS and CDR2 as SASEGT. CDR3 length: 15 residues. The CDR3 DNA is TGTGCCAGAAGGGGCGACCGGGACAACTACAATGAGCAGTTCTTC. Amino acids: CARRGDRDNYNEQFF.

Ten or more counts support this clonotype. The chain joins TRBV7-2 to TRBJ1-1; D gene unclear. Trimming pared 3 bases from V and 1 base from J, leaving 12 bases between. Germline V lookup: CDR1 SGHTA, CDR2 FQGNSA. The CDR3 loop spans 15 amino acids. The CDR3 here is CASSFGGSRNTEAFF. For the CDR3, the DNA is TGTGCCAGCAGCTTCGGTGGGTCAAGGAACACTGAAGCTTTCTTT.